These 6 T cell receptor beta chains were all obtained from the same sample, sequenced in a study of shared T cell receptors in the human thymus. The assay was immunoSEQ multiplex PCR, and TCRdb's table has in-frame clones only and misses some. The table includes about 660,000 clones, roughly 90% detected once. The same sample was also studied in work on human thymus T cells.

Sequencing was performed on thymocytes. These receptor sequences come from a boy in the first two years of life with a congenital heart defect.

This clone was picked up a small number of times. The chain employs TRBV4-2 and TRBJ2-3; 7 positions agree with TRBD2. Germline CDR1 reads LGHNA; CDR2 reads YNFKEQ. This CDR3 is built from 16 residues. V was clipped by 1 base and J by 4 bases; unmatched bases: 8. This CDR3 is CASSQVREKGADTQYF. CDR3 nucleotide sequence: TGTGCCAGCAGCCAAGTGCGGGAGAAAGGGGCAGATACGCAGTATTTT.

V gene TRBV21-1 combines with J gene TRBJ2-1; TRBD1 was called by the table and not checked on the DNA. TRBV21-1 is flagged as a pseudogene. The CDR3 has 14 amino acids. CDR3 protein: CASSKAGAHNEQFF. The CDR3 DNA follows: TGTGCCAGCAGCAAGGCAGGGGCCCACAATGAGCAGTTCTTC.

This chain joins TRBV6-1 and TRBJ2-7; 8 bases agree with TRBD2. After removal of 3 bases from V and 1 base from J, the junction contained 5 bases not matched to a gene. CDR1 MNHNS and CDR2 SASEGT come from the germline V gene. The CDR3 is made up of 15 amino acids. In DNA form, the CDR3 reads TGTGCCAGCAGTGACGGGGGGGGTAGGTCCTACGAGCAGTACTTC. This encodes CASSDGGGRSYEQYF.

The chain carries TRBV27 and TRBJ2-7; D might be TRBD1 (5 bases). The CDR3 runs 15 residues. Germline CDR1 reads MNHEY; CDR2 reads SMNVEV (reference sequence). Trimming took 3 bases from V and 4 from J, leaving 16 bases between them. CDR3 protein: CASSFKDKEIYEQYF. CDR3 sequence (DNA): TGTGCCAGCAGTTTTAAGGACAAGGAGATATACGAGCAGTACTTC.

The chain recombines TRBV5-6 with TRBJ2-5; 8 bases match TRBD1. Germline CDR1 SGHDT, CDR2 YYEEEE. CDR3 length equals 15 residues. V was pared by 2 bases and J by 5 bases, with 8 bases of the junction left unmatched. The DNA for the CDR3 is TGTGCCAGCAGCTTCCGGGACAGGCTGGTCGAGACCCAGTACTTC. It specifies CASSFRDRLVETQYF.

The chain carries TRBV19 and TRBJ1-2, with TRBD1 matching over 7 bases. V lost 7 bases, J lost 5 bases, and 10 bases stayed unmatched. The CDR3 has 14 amino acids. CDR1 and CDR2 (germline): LNHDA, SQIVND (reference sequence). The CDR3 bases are TGTGCCAGTAAGGGACAGCTAGAGACTTATGGCTACACCTTC. Translating it yields CASKGQLETYGYTF.